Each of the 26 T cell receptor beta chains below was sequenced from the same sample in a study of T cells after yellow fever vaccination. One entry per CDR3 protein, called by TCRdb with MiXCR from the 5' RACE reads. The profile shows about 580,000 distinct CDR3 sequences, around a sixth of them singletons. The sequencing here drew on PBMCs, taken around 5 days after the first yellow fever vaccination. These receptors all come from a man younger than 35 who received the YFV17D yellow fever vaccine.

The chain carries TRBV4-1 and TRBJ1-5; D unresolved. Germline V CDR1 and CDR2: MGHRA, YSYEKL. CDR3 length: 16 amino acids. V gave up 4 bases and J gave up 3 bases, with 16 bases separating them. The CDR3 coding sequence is TGCGCCAGCAGCCCTCCGTTGGGAGGGCCCAATCAGCCCCAGCATTTT. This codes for CASSPPLGGPNQPQHF.

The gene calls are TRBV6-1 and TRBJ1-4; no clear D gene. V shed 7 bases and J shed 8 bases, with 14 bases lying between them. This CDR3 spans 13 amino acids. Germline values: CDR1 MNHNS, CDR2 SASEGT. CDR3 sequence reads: CASTPGPLEKLFF. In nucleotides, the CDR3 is TGTGCCAGCACCCCCGGCCCACTCGAAAAACTGTTTTTT.

In DNA, the CDR3 is TGTGCCAGCAGTTACCTGGACAGGCTATCCTACAATGAGCAGTTCTTC. Its protein is CASSYLDRLSYNEQFF. This chain joins TRBV6-2 or TRBV6-3 and TRBJ2-1; 7 bases align to TRBD1. The CDR3 is made up of 16 amino acids. The V and J ends lost 2 bases and 1 base, in that order; junction bases with no gene match: 5. The germline V gene encodes CDR1 MNHEY and CDR2 SVGEGT.

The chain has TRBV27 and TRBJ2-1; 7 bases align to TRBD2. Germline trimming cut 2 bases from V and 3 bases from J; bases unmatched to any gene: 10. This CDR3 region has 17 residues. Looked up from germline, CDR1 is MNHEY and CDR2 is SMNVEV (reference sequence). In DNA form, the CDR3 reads TGTGCCAGCAGTTTAAGGTCGGCGGGGGTCATCTACAATGAGCAGTTCTTC. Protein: CASSLRSAGVIYNEQFF.

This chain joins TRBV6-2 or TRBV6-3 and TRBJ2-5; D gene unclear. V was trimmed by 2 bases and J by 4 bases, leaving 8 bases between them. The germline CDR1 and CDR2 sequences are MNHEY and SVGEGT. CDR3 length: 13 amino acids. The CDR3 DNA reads TGTGCCAGCAGTTACGACTTCGTAGAGACCCAGTACTTC. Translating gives CASSYDFVETQYF.

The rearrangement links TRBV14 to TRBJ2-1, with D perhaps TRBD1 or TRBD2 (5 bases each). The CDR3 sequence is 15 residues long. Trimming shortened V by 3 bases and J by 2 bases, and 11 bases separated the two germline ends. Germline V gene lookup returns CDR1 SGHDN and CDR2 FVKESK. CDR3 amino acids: CASSHSRGAYNEQFF. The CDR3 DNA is TGTGCCAGCAGCCACAGTCGGGGCGCCTACAATGAGCAGTTCTTC.

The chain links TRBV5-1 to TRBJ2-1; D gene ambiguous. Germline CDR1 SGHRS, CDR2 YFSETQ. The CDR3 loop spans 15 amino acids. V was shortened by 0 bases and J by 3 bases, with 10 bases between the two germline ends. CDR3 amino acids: CASSLVPLNYNEQFF. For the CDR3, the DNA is TGCGCCAGCAGCTTGGTACCCCTTAACTACAATGAGCAGTTCTTC.

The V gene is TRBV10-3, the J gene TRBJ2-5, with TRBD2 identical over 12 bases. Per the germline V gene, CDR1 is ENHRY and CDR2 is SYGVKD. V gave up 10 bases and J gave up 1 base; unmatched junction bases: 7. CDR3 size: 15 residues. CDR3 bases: TGTGCCAGCCGCGGGACTAGCGGGTTCCAAGAGACCCAGTACTTC. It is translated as CASRGTSGFQETQYF.

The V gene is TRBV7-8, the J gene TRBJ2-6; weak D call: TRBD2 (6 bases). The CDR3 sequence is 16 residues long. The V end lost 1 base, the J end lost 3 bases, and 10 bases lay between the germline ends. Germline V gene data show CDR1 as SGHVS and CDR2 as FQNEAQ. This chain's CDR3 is CASSLVPGVGANVLTF. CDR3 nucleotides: TGTGCCAGCAGCTTAGTGCCGGGGGTTGGGGCCAACGTCCTGACTTTC.

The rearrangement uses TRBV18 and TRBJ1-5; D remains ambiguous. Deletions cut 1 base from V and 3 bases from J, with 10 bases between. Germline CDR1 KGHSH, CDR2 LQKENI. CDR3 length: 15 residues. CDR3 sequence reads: CASSPQAGPNQPQHF. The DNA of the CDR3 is TGTGCCAGCTCACCACAAGCCGGGCCCAATCAGCCCCAGCATTTT.

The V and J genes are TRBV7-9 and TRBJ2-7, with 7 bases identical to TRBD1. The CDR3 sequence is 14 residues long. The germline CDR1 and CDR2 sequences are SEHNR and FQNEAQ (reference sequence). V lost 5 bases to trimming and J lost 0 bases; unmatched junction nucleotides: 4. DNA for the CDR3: TGTGCCAGCAGCAGACAGGGAAGCTCCTACGAGCAGTACGTC. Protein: CASSRQGSSYEQYV.

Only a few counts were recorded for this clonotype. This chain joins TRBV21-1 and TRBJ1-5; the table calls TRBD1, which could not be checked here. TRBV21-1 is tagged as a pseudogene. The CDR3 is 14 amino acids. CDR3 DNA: TGTGCCAGCAGCAAAGTGTGGGCGAATCAGCCCCAGCATTTT. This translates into CASSKVWANQPQHF.

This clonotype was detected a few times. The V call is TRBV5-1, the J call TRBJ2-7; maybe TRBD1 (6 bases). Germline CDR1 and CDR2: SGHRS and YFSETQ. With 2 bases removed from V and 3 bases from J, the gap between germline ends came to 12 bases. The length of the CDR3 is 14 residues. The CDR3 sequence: CASSFSGVDYEQYF. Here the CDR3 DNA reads TGCGCCAGCAGCTTCTCAGGGGTCGACTACGAGCAGTACTTC. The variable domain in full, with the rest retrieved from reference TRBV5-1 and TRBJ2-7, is KAGVTQTPRYLIKTRGQQVTLSCSPISGHRSVSWYQQTPGQGLQFLFEYFSETQRNKGNFPGRFSGRQFSNSRSEMNVSTLELGDSALYLCASSFSGVDYEQYFGPGTRLTVT.

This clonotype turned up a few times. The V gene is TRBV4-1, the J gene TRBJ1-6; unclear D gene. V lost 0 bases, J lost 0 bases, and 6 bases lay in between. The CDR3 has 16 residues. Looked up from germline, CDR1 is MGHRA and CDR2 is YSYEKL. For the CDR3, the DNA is TGCGCCAGCAGCCAAGATGGGAGCTCCTATAATTCACCCCTCCACTTT. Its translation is CASSQDGSSYNSPLHF.

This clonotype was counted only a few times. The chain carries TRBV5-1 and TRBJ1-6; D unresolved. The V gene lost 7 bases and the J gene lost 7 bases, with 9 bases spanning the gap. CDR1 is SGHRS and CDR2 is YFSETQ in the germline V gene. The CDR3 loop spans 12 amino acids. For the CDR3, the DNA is TGCGCCAGCCGAGAGGGAAATTCACCCCTCCACTTT. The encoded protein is CASREGNSPLHF.

In DNA, the CDR3 is TGTGCCAGCAGCCACCGACAGAGTCGCACAGATACGCAGTATTTT. Protein: CASSHRQSRTDTQYF. The chain employs TRBV6-2 or TRBV6-3 and TRBJ2-3, with D possibly matching TRBD1 (5 bases). Germline CDR1 reads MNHEY; CDR2 reads SVGEGT. The CDR3 is made up of 15 amino acids. Deletions cut 6 bases from V and 1 base from J, with 14 bases between.

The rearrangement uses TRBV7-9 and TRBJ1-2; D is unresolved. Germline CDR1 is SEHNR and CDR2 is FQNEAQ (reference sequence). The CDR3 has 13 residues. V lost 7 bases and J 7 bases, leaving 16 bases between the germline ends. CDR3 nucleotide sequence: TGTGCCAGCACTGTTTTTCGGCCGGCTGGCTACACCTTC. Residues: CASTVFRPAGYTF. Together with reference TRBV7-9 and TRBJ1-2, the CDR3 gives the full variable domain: DTGVSQNPRHKITKRGQNVTFRCDPISEHNRLYWYRQTLGQGPEFLTYFQNEAQLEKSRLLSDRFSAERPKGSFSTLEIQRTEQGDSAMYLCASTVFRPAGYTFGSGTRLTVV.

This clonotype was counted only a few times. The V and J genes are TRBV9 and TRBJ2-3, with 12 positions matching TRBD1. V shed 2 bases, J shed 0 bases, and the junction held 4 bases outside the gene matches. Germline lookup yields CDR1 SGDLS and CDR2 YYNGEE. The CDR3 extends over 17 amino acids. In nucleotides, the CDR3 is TGTGCCAGCAGCGTGAGGGACAGGGGGCGTAGCACAGATACGCAGTATTTT. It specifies CASSVRDRGRSTDTQYF.

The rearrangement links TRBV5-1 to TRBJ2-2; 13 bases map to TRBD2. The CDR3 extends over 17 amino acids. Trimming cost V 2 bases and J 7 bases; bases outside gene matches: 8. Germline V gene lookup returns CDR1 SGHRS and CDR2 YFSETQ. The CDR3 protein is CASSFSPGLAGIGELFF. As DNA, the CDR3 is TGCGCCAGCAGCTTTTCCCCGGGACTAGCGGGGATCGGGGAGCTGTTTTTT.

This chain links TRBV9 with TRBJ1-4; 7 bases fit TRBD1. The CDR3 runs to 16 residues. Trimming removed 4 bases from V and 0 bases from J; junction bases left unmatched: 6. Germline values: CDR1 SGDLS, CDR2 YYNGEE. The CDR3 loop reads CASSTRQGATNEKLFF. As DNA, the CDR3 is TGTGCCAGCAGCACCCGACAGGGTGCAACTAATGAAAAACTGTTTTTT.

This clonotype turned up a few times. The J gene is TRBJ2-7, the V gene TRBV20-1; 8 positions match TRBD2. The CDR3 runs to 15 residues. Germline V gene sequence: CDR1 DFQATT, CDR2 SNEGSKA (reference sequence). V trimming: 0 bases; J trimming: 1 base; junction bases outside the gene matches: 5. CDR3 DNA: TGCAGTGCTAGAGATACCCAGCGGGGGTCCTACGAGCAGTACTTC. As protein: CSARDTQRGSYEQYF.

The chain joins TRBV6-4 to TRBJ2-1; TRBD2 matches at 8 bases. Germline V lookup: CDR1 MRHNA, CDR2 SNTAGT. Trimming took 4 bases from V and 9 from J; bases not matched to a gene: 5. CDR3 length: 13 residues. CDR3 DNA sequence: TGTGCCAGCAGTGGACCGGGGGGGGGTGAGCAGTTCTTC. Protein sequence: CASSGPGGGEQFF.

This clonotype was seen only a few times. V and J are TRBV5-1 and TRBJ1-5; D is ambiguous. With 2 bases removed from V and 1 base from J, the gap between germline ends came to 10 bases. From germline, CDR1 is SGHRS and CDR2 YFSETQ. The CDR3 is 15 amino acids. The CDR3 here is CASSFSWESNQPQHF. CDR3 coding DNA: TGCGCCAGCAGCTTTTCCTGGGAAAGCAATCAGCCCCAGCATTTT.

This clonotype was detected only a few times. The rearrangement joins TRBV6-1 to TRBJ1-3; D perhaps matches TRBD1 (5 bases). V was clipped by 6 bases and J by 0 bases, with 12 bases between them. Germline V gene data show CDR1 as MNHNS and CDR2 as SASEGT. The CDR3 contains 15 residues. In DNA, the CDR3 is TGTGCCAGCAGACCCCCCGGGGGCTCTGGAAACACCATATATTTT. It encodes CASRPPGGSGNTIYF.

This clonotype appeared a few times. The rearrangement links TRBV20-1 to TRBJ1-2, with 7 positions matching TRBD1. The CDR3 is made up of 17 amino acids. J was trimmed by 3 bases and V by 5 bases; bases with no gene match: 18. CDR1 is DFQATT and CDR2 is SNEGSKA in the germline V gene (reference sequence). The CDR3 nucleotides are TGCAGTGCTCTTAGAAGATACTCCGGGACAGTTGACTATGGCTACACCTTC. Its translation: CSALRRYSGTVDYGYTF.

DNA of the CDR3: TGTGCCAGCAGCCCCCGGACGGACGACAATGAGCAGTTCTTC. This translates into CASSPRTDDNEQFF. V is TRBV3-1 and J is TRBJ2-1, with D uncertain. This CDR3 contains 14 residues. Germline CDR1 is LGHDT and CDR2 is YNNKEL (reference sequence). V lost 4 bases to trimming and J lost 5 bases, with 12 bases between them.